This T cell receptor (beta chain) was observed in a study of T cells after yellow fever vaccination. Study findings and constraints: Only a minor proportion of clonotypes was detected across both CD4 and CD8 compartments. A weaker but faster secondary response was observed, peaking on day 5 versus 15.

UMIs and a universal primer site were added when TCR cDNA was made by 5'RACE template switching. TCRdb called the 5' RACE reads again in MiXCR, with one record for every CDR3 protein. This table holds about 320,000 distinct CDR3 sequences, about 10% found once. This clonotype was picked up many times. Its antigen is not known. V lost 3 bases and J 0 bases, leaving 16 bases between the germline ends. Germline V gene sequence: CDR1 SGHRS, CDR2 YFSETQ. The length of the CDR3 is 17 residues. This TCR was sampled from a man between 18 and 29 years old who received the YFV17D yellow fever vaccine. Sample: CD4+ T cells sorted from PBMCs, taken 45 days after the yellow fever booster vaccination. This chain joins TRBV5-1 and TRBJ2-1, with D possibly being TRBD2 (5 bases). The CDR3 nucleotides are TGCGCCAGCAGCTCCACGGCAGGCAGCGGCTCCTACAATGAGCAGTTCTTC. This gives the protein CASSSTAGSGSYNEQFF. Variable domain in full (rest from reference TRBV5-1 and TRBJ2-1): KAGVTQTPRYLIKTRGQQVTLSCSPISGHRSVSWYQQTPGQGLQFLFEYFSETQRNKGNFPGRFSGRQFSNSRSEMNVSTLELGDSALYLCASSSTAGSGSYNEQFFGPGTRLTVL.